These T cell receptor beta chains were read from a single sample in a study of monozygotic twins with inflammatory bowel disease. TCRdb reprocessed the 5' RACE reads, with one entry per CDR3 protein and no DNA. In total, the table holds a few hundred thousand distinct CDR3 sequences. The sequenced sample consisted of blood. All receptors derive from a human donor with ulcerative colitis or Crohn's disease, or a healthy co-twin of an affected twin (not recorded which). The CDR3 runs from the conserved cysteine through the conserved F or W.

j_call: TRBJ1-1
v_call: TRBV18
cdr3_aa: CASSPGPGRAEAFF

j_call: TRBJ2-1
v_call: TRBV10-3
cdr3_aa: CAISESGLAGYNEQFF

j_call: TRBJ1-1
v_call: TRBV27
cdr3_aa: CASSLDWGAGTEAFF

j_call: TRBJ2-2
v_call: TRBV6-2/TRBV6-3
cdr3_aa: CASSWTENTGELFF

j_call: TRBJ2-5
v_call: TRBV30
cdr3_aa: CAWIGPTETQYF

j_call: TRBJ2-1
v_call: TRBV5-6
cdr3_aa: CASSVPGQGRYNEQFF

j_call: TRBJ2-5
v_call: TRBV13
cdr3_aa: CASSAQGETQYF

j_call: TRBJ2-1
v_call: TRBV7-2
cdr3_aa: CASSPIERGVSYNEQFF

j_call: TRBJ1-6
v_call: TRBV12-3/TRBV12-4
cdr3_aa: CASSSSGGNSPLHF

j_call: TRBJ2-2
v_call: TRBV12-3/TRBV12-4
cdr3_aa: CASRLAPGASTPGTGELFF

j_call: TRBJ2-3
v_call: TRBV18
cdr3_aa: CASSRLNTDTQYF

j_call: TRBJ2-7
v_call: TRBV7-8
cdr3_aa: CASSPGATFNNEQYF

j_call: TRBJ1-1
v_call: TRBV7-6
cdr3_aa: CASSLGQGGAEAFF